The 15 T cell receptor beta chains reported below all come from one sample, sequenced in a study of blood T cell repertoires in COVID-19. Profiled with immunoSEQ multiplex PCR; TCRdb holds only in-frame clones, not every one. The sample lists 120,000 to 150,000 clones; approximately 90% were seen once. Sequencing was done on a sample of peripheral blood. The receptors were sampled from a woman between 50 and 59 years old with acute or convalescent COVID-19.

The J gene is TRBJ2-1, the V gene TRBV27; 9 positions agree with TRBD2. V shed 4 bases, J shed 8 bases, and the junction held 9 bases outside the gene matches. Germline CDR1 and CDR2: MNHEY and SMNVEV (reference sequence). There are 15 residues in the CDR3. The CDR3 loop is CASSWVRGGTDEQFF. Here the CDR3 DNA reads TGTGCCAGCAGTTGGGTGCGGGGGGGGACGGATGAGCAGTTCTTC.

The chain is built from TRBV24-1 and TRBJ2-3; the match to TRBD2 covers 13 bases. CDR3 length equals 15 residues. From germline, CDR1 is KGHDR and CDR2 SFDVKD. The V and J ends lost 3 bases and 10 bases, in that order; junction bases with no gene match: 6. The CDR3 sequence is CATSDPGTSGEAQYF. For the CDR3, the DNA is TGTGCCACCAGTGATCCCGGGACTAGCGGGGAGGCGCAGTATTTT.

V gene TRBV7-3 combines with J gene TRBJ1-1; 7 nucleotides line up with TRBD1. The germline V gene has CDR1 SGHTA and CDR2 FQGTGA. The V and J ends lost 4 bases and 8 bases, in that order; junction bases with no gene match: 7. The CDR3 spans 13 residues. The CDR3 is CASSSTDRAEAFF. DNA for the CDR3: TGTGCCAGCAGCTCAACCGACAGGGCAGAAGCTTTCTTT.

The genes are TRBV11-2 and TRBJ2-1; D unclear. The V gene's germline CDR1 is SGHAT and CDR2 FQNNGV. The CDR3 loop spans 13 amino acids. Trimming pared 0 bases from V and 8 bases from J, leaving 8 bases between. CDR3 residues: CASSLDRSYEQFF. CDR3 nucleotide sequence: TGTGCCAGCAGCTTAGACAGGTCATATGAGCAGTTCTTC.

J is TRBJ2-7 and V is TRBV11-1, with 7 bases matching TRBD1. The junction had 6 bases not matched to a gene; V was cut back by 4 bases and J by 3 bases. CDR1 is SGHAT and CDR2 is FQDESV in the germline V gene (reference sequence). The CDR3 covers 14 residues. The CDR3 DNA sequence: TGTGCCAGCAGCTCTATGACAGGGAGCTACGAGCAGTACTTC. This translates into CASSSMTGSYEQYF.

This chain uses TRBV19 with TRBJ1-2; a weak D match, TRBD1 (5 bases). Germline CDR1 and CDR2: LNHDA and SQIVND (reference sequence). Trimming cost V 6 bases and J 1 base, with 12 bases left between them. This CDR3 region has 14 residues. For the CDR3, the DNA is TGTGCCAGTAGGGCACAGGCGATTAACTATGGCTACACCTTC. The encoded protein is CASRAQAINYGYTF.

This chain connects TRBV14 to TRBJ1-1; D is possibly TRBD1 (5 bases). Trimming shortened V by 4 bases and J by 3 bases, and 12 bases separated the two germline ends. The CDR3 is made up of 14 amino acids. Germline loops: CDR1 SGHDN, CDR2 FVKESK. CDR3 in amino acids: CASSPPGGYTEAFF. In DNA form, the CDR3 reads TGTGCCAGCAGCCCTCCCGGGGGATACACTGAAGCTTTCTTT.

This clone was detected once. The rearrangement joins TRBV27 to TRBJ2-7; D not certain. Germline V gene lookup returns CDR1 MNHEY and CDR2 SMNVEV (reference sequence). V dropped 3 bases and J dropped 1 base, with 16 bases sitting between them. The CDR3 loop spans 16 amino acids. The CDR3 sequence is CASSFGSQSFSYEQYF. In nucleotides, the CDR3 is TGTGCCAGCAGTTTTGGGTCACAGTCCTTTTCCTACGAGCAGTACTTC.

The rearrangement links TRBV19 to TRBJ1-5, with 7 bases aligning to TRBD1. CDR3 size: 16 residues. V dropped 5 bases and J dropped 5; count of bases not matched to a gene: 12. Germline-derived CDR1 and CDR2 are LNHDA and SQIVND (reference sequence). This CDR3 is CASSRTMTGFDQPQHF. The CDR3 region has the DNA TGTGCCAGTAGTCGCACGATGACAGGGTTTGATCAGCCCCAGCATTTT.

V usage is TRBV5-4 and J usage is TRBJ1-2; 7 nucleotides agree with TRBD1. Unmatched junction bases numbered 11, after V lost 0 bases and J lost 12 bases. The CDR3 loop spans 14 amino acids. Germline-derived CDR1 and CDR2 are SGHNT and YYREEE (reference sequence). The CDR3 spells CASSLGAGGNHDTF. DNA for the CDR3: TGTGCCAGCAGCTTGGGAGCAGGGGGTAATCATGACACCTTC.

The CDR3 coding sequence is TGTGCCAGCAGCTTAACCCCCTTTCGGGACACTAGGGTCGAGCAGTACTTC. Amino acid sequence: CASSLTPFRDTRVEQYF. The V gene is TRBV7-2, the J gene TRBJ2-7; a possible D gene is TRBD1 (6 bases). CDR3 length: 17 amino acids. Trimming pared 2 bases from V and 6 bases from J, leaving 23 bases between. Germline values: CDR1 SGHTA, CDR2 FQGNSA.

The chain has TRBV12-3 or TRBV12-4 and TRBJ2-3, with a tentative D call TRBD2 (6 bases). Deletions cut 4 bases from V and 6 bases from J, with 11 bases between. The CDR3 spans 13 residues. The CDR3 nucleotides are TGTGCCAGCAGTTCGGGGACTCCGGATACGCAGTATTTT. It translates to CASSSGTPDTQYF.

This rearrangement joins TRBV9 to TRBJ2-3, with 10 bases lining up with TRBD2. Germline CDR1 and CDR2: SGDLS and YYNGEE. Unmatched junction bases numbered 11, after V lost 4 bases and J lost 6 bases. The CDR3 spans 16 residues. CDR3 sequence: CASSSRSGGAPDTQYF. The CDR3 DNA sequence: TGTGCCAGCAGCTCGCGAAGCGGGGGGGCCCCGGATACGCAGTATTTT.

This chain links TRBV9 with TRBJ1-2; possibly TRBD1 for D (6 bases). Germline CDR1 is SGDLS and CDR2 is YYNGEE. The CDR3 is 17 residues long. Trimming removed 0 bases from V and 5 bases from J, with 20 bases in between. The CDR3, as DNA: TGTGCCAGCAGCGTAGCTACCTTGGCAGGGGTGGAGTATGGCTACACCTTC. Residues: CASSVATLAGVEYGYTF.

The rearrangement links TRBV5-4 to TRBJ2-6, with 10 nucleotides matching TRBD2. This CDR3 comprises 18 residues. Trimming at V came to 4 bases and at J to 3 bases, leaving 10 bases not matched to a gene. Looked up from germline, CDR1 is SGHNT and CDR2 is YYREEE (reference sequence). The CDR3 DNA sequence: TGTGCCAGCAGCCCGGACCTAGCGGGGGTGGGTGGGGCCAACGTCCTGACTTTC. Amino acids: CASSPDLAGVGGANVLTF.